This passage covers 8 T cell receptor beta chains from one sample sequenced in a study of T cells after yellow fever vaccination. In TCRdb, the 5' RACE reads were re-called with MiXCR into one record per CDR3 protein. The sample has about 230,000 distinct CDR3 sequences; roughly 6.3% are singletons. The source material was CD4+ T cells sorted from PBMCs, sampled on the day of the yellow fever booster vaccination. The receptors shown here come from a young man who received the YFV17D yellow fever vaccine.

This clonotype appeared a few times. The rearrangement uses TRBV29-1 and TRBJ2-7, with D perhaps matching TRBD1 or TRBD2 (5 bases each). Germline V CDR1 and CDR2: SQVTM, ANQGSEA. V was cut by 7 bases and J by 7 bases, with 14 bases left in between. There are 11 residues in the CDR3. CDR3 loop: CSAGALSEQYF. CDR3 DNA: TGCAGCGCCGGGGCCCTTTCGGAGCAGTACTTC.

The sample holds many counts of this clonotype. V gene TRBV5-1 combines with J gene TRBJ2-1, with D unresolved. Germline CDR1 and CDR2: SGHRS and YFSETQ. Trimming took off 1 base at V and 7 bases at J, with 6 bases between the two ends. The CDR3 is 12 amino acids. The CDR3 DNA is TGCGCCAGCAGCTTGACTCTAAATGAGCAGTTCTTC. Protein product: CASSLTLNEQFF.

In this sample, this clonotype turned up a few times. The chain employs TRBV10-3 and TRBJ2-1; TRBD2 matches 14 bases. V lost 6 bases and J lost 8; bases outside the gene matches: 6. The germline gives CDR1 ENHRY, CDR2 SYGVKD. The CDR3 has 15 residues. The CDR3 here is CAISSGTSGRDEQFF. The CDR3 nucleotides read TGTGCCATCAGCTCCGGGACTAGCGGGAGAGATGAGCAGTTCTTC.

This clonotype has a count of ten or more. The V gene is TRBV3-1, the J gene TRBJ1-4; 7 positions match TRBD1. The CDR3 totals 15 residues. V lost 3 bases and J lost 7; bases outside the gene matches: 8. CDR1 LGHDT and CDR2 YNNKEL come from the germline V gene (reference sequence). CDR3 in amino acids: CASSQRTGVGEKLFF. The CDR3 bases are TGTGCCAGCAGCCAGCGTACAGGGGTGGGTGAAAAACTGTTTTTT.

Concerning this clonotype: Sequence at one end of the junction differs from germline and may be a read error. J is TRBJ2-3 and V is TRBV10-1; 8 bases agree with TRBD1. The CDR3 has 14 residues. Germline assignment: CDR1 WNHNN and CDR2 SYGVQD (reference sequence). CDR3 loop: CSSSEPGQGDTQYF. CDR3 coding DNA: TGCTCCAGCAGTGAGCCCGGACAGGGAGATACGCAGTATTTT.

This clonotype was found many times. CDR3 loop: CASSLQGGRGETQYF. The CDR3 nucleotides are TGCGCCAGCAGCCTCCAAGGGGGCAGGGGAGAGACCCAGTACTTC. The rearrangement links TRBV4-3 to TRBJ2-5; the match to TRBD1 covers 7 bases. CDR1 and CDR2 from the germline V gene are LGHNA and YSLEER. The ends lost 4 bases at V and 4 bases at J; junction bases unmatched: 9. The CDR3 is 15 amino acids.

The genes are TRBV20-1 and TRBJ2-2; weak D call: TRBD2 (6 bases). The germline CDR1 and CDR2 sequences are DFQATT and SNEGSKA (reference sequence). The CDR3 runs to 17 residues. Trimming stripped 3 bases from V and 4 bases from J, with 21 bases between. CDR3 in amino acids: CSARVSGPPRGTGELFF. CDR3 nucleotide sequence: TGCAGTGCTAGGGTTAGCGGACCCCCACGAGGCACCGGGGAGCTGTTTTTT.

This chain uses TRBV4-2 with TRBJ2-4, with D maybe TRBD1 (5 bases). V shed 4 bases and J shed 6 bases, with 13 bases lying between them. The CDR3 loop spans 14 amino acids. From germline, CDR1 is LGHNA and CDR2 YNFKEQ. The CDR3 reads CASSRATVGNIQYF. The CDR3 DNA is TGTGCCAGCAGCCGAGCGACAGTTGGAAACATTCAGTACTTC.